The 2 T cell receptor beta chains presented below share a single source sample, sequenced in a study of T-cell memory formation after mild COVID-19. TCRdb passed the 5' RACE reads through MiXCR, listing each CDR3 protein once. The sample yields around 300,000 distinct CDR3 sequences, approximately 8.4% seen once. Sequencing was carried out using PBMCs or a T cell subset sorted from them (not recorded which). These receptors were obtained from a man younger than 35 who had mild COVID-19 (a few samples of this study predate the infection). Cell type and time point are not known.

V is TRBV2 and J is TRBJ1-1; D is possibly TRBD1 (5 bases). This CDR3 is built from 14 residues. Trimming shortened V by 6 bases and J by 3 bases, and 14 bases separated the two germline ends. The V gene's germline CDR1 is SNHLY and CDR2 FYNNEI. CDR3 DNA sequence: TGTGCCAGCAGGAAGCAGGCGGGGGACACTGAAGCTTTCTTT. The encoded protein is CASRKQAGDTEAFF. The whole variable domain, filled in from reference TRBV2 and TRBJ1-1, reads EPEVTQTPSHQVTQMGQEVILRCVPISNHLYFYWYRQILGQKVEFLVSFYNNEISEKSEIFDDQFSVERPDGSNFTLKIRSTKLEDSAMYFCASRKQAGDTEAFFGQGTRLTVV.

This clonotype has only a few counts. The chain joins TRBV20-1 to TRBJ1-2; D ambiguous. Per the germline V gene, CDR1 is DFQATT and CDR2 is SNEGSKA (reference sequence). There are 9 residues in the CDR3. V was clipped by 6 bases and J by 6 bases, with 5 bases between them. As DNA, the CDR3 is TGCAGTGCGGAGGATGGCTACACCTTC. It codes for CSAEDGYTF.